The 25 T cell receptor beta chains below come from one sample, sequenced in a study of molecular identifiers for immune sequencing clone quantification. TCRdb re-analysed the PCR reads in MiXCR, keeping a single row per CDR3 protein. The table records about half a million distinct CDR3 sequences, around 23% of them present only once. Sequenced material: naive CD8+ T cells from blood, with Jurkat cell RNA spiked in. Specified subset: FACS-sorted CD8+CD4-CCR7+CD45RA+ naive T cells. These receptor sequences come from a human donor in good health. Some libraries in this study had Jurkat cell RNA spiked in.

This clonotype was detected only once. A read error may explain this, as a much larger clone is one base away. The chain is built from TRBV7-2 and TRBJ2-3; the D gene is possibly TRBD2 (7 bases). The germline CDR1 and CDR2 sequences are SGHTA and FQGNSA. The CDR3 runs 17 residues. The CDR3 nucleotides read TGTGCCAGCAGCCCCTTAGGCCGCGGGGGCTACACAGCTACGCAGTATTTT. Translating it yields CASSPLGRGGYTATQYF. The whole variable domain, filled in from reference TRBV7-2 and TRBJ2-3, reads GAGVSQSPSNKVTEKGKDVELRCDPISGHTALYWYRQSLGQGLEFLIYFQGNSAPDKSGLPSDRFSAERTGGSVSTLTIQRTQQEDSAVYLCASSPLGRGGYTATQYFGPGTRLTVL.

Note on this clonotype: Mismatch with germline at one junction end may stem from a read error. The chain links TRBV29-1 to TRBJ2-7, with D hard to call. This CDR3 has 13 residues. Germline CDR1 reads SQVTM; CDR2 reads ANQGSEA. The CDR3 sequence: CGVDDGSSYEQYF. Here the CDR3 DNA reads TGCGGCGTTGATGACGGAAGCTCCTACGAGCAGTACTTC.

The chain carries TRBV20-1 and TRBJ2-7; a weak D match, TRBD1 (7 bases). The CDR3 contains 13 residues. Deletions cut 6 bases from V and 2 bases from J, with 14 bases between. Germline values: CDR1 DFQATT, CDR2 SNEGSKA (reference sequence). In nucleotides, the CDR3 is TGCAGTGCCCTTGGGGGGACAGCCTACGAGCAGTACTTC. It codes for CSALGGTAYEQYF.

This clonotype was detected many times. This chain uses TRBV3-1 with TRBJ2-3; D is ambiguous. This CDR3 is 15 amino acids long. Germline CDR1 is LGHDT and CDR2 is YNNKEL (reference sequence). Trimming cost V 4 bases and J 2 bases, with 13 bases left between them. The CDR3 reads CASSLYDLNTDTQYF. Written as DNA, the CDR3 is TGTGCCAGCAGCCTCTACGACCTTAACACAGATACGCAGTATTTT.

On this clonotype: An end of the junction differs from the germline gene, which may be a read error. The chain recombines TRBV30 with TRBJ1-2; D gene ambiguous. In germline, CDR1 is GTSNPN, CDR2 SVGIG (reference sequence). CDR3 length equals 11 residues. Here the CDR3 DNA reads TGTGCCTGGAGAAGCAGTGGTGGCTGCACCTTC. Its protein is CAWRSSGGCTF.

This clonotype has a handful of counts. The chain links TRBV7-2 to TRBJ2-1, with D tentatively TRBD1 or TRBD2 (5 bases each). The CDR3 spans 15 residues. The V gene's germline CDR1 is SGHTA and CDR2 FQGNSA. The V end was cut by 3 bases, the J end by 3 bases, with 12 bases between. DNA of the CDR3: TGTGCCAGCAGCTTTGAGGGACGGGACTACAATGAGCAGTTCTTC. It specifies CASSFEGRDYNEQFF.

This clonotype was detected many times. The chain carries TRBV7-8 and TRBJ2-1, with TRBD1 as a possible D gene (6 bases). Per germline, CDR1 SGHVS and CDR2 FQNEAQ. V lost 2 bases and J 8 bases, leaving 13 bases between the germline ends. CDR3 length: 14 amino acids. The CDR3 loop is CASSLLQGRDEQFF. The CDR3 region has the DNA TGTGCCAGCAGCTTATTACAGGGTAGGGATGAGCAGTTCTTC.

This clonotype was observed a few times. V gene TRBV5-4 combines with J gene TRBJ2-7; D may be TRBD1 or TRBD2 (5 bases each). The germline V and J ends were trimmed by 3 bases and 2 bases, with 21 bases remaining between them. Per germline, CDR1 SGHNT and CDR2 YYREEE (reference sequence). The CDR3 totals 17 residues. CDR3 nucleotides: TGTGCCAGCAGCTGGGGACCGGGACGGAACTATACCTACGAGCAGTACTTC. Translating gives CASSWGPGRNYTYEQYF. Supplemented by reference TRBV5-4 and TRBJ2-7, the full variable domain reads ETGVTQSPTHLIKTRGQQVTLRCSSQSGHNTVSWYQQALGQGPQFIFQYYREEENGRGNFPPRFSGLQFPNYSSELNVNALELDDSALYLCASSWGPGRNYTYEQYFGPGTRLTVT.

This clonotype appeared a single time. A much larger clone is a single base away; this may be a read error. The genes are TRBV6-5 and TRBJ2-7; TRBD1 agrees at 7 bases. Per the germline V gene, CDR1 is MNHEY and CDR2 is SVGAGI. The CDR3 spans 13 residues. CDR3 sequence reads: CASSYEGARERYF. DNA for the CDR3: TGTGCCAGCAGTTACGAGGGGGCAAGGGAGCGGTACTTC.

This clonotype was seen a few times. The chain links TRBV12-3 or TRBV12-4 to TRBJ2-6; 10 nucleotides line up with TRBD1. J was trimmed by 0 bases and V by 3 bases; bases with no gene match: 14. The CDR3 contains 21 residues. Written as DNA, the CDR3 is TGTGCCAGCAGTTTTTACTCCTGGGACAGGGGTTTTCCCTCTGGGGCCAACGTCCTGACTTTC. This sequence encodes CASSFYSWDRGFPSGANVLTF.

This clonotype has just a few counts. The V and J genes are TRBV18 and TRBJ1-2; TRBD1 matches at 9 bases. The CDR3 totals 17 residues. Per germline, CDR1 KGHSH and CDR2 LQKENI. V shed 3 bases and J 4 bases; nucleotides not matched to a gene: 12. CDR3 sequence reads: CASSPPGQGSTSYGYTF. The CDR3 bases are TGTGCCAGCTCACCCCCGGGACAGGGCTCGACGTCCTATGGCTACACCTTC.

This clonotype has ten or more counts. The rearrangement uses TRBV2 and TRBJ1-4; D uncertain. The CDR3 has 14 residues. Trimming removed 4 bases at V and 8 bases at J, with 14 bases between. Germline V gives CDR1 SNHLY, CDR2 FYNNEI. In DNA form, the CDR3 reads TGTGCCAGCAGTGTTAGCGACCTGATCGAAAAACTGTTTTTT. Its translation: CASSVSDLIEKLFF.

On this clonotype itself: The junction does not match germline at one end; this may be a read error. This chain connects TRBV5-1 to TRBJ2-2, with 9 bases that match TRBD1. This CDR3 region has 16 residues. Germline assignment: CDR1 SGHRS and CDR2 YFSETQ. CDR3 bases: TGCGCCAGCAGCCAACCGGGACAGGGCCACACCGGAGAGCTGTTTTTT. This gives the protein CASSQPGQGHTGELFF.

The V gene is TRBV27, the J gene TRBJ2-7, with TRBD1 matching 7 bases. The junction had 22 bases not matched to a gene; V was cut back by 5 bases and J by 3 bases. The germline CDR1 and CDR2 sequences are MNHEY and SMNVEV (reference sequence). CDR3 length: 19 amino acids. DNA for the CDR3: TGTGCCAGCAGTGCTACTTTCGCAGCGACAGGGTTATCCTTCTACGAGCAGTACTTC. It codes for CASSATFAATGLSFYEQYF.

This clonotype has only a few counts. This rearrangement joins TRBV18 to TRBJ1-1, with 12 nucleotides matching TRBD1. Trimming took 0 bases from V and 1 from J; bases not matched to a gene: 3. This CDR3 region has 17 residues. The V gene's germline CDR1 is KGHSH and CDR2 LQKENI. CDR3 DNA: TGTGCCAGCTCACCACCTCCGGGACAGGGGGCGAACACTGAAGCTTTCTTT. Amino acids: CASSPPPGQGANTEAFF.

Remarks on this clonotype: A much more abundant neighbour one base away suggests this may be a read error. The V call is TRBV6-1, the J call TRBJ2-7; D perhaps matches TRBD1 (6 bases). This CDR3 has 15 amino acids. The germline V gene encodes CDR1 MNHNS and CDR2 SASEGT. CDR3 sequence: CASSDWDITSYEHYF. CDR3 sequence (DNA): TGTGCCAGCAGTGATTGGGACATCACAAGCTACGAGCATTACTTC.

This clonotype was seen just once. Lacking the conserved final phenylalanine or tryptophan, this CDR3 likely reflects a read error. The CDR3 reads CASSLAGRVEAFL. The CDR3 region has the DNA TGTGCCAGCAGCTTAGCGGGTAGGGTTGAAGCTTTCCTT. The genes are TRBV7-9 and TRBJ1-1; D remains unclear. This CDR3 spans 13 amino acids. Germline V lookup: CDR1 SEHNR, CDR2 FQNEAQ (reference sequence). Trimming stripped 0 bases from V and 7 bases from J, with 9 bases between.

Here the CDR3 reads CASSYFLHLGEETQYF. The CDR3 region has the DNA TGTGCCAGCAGTTACTTCCTCCATTTGGGAGAAGAGACCCAGTACTTC. The chain joins TRBV6-2 or TRBV6-3 to TRBJ2-5; a possible D gene is TRBD2 (5 bases). Germline V CDR1 and CDR2: MNHEY, SVGEGT. CDR3 size: 16 residues. Trimming left V 1 base short and J 3 bases short, with 15 bases between.

The chain uses TRBV6-2 or TRBV6-3 and TRBJ2-7, with D uncertain. The CDR3 is 12 residues long. Trimming took 6 bases from V and 6 from J, leaving 12 bases between them. Germline V gene data show CDR1 as MNHEY and CDR2 as SVGEGT. The CDR3 nucleotides read TGTGCCAGCAGCCTTCTGCAAACCGAGCAGTACTTC. This codes for CASSLLQTEQYF.

Concerning this clonotype itself: A much larger clone lies a single base off, so this may be a read error. The chain has TRBV7-8 and TRBJ2-5; no clear D gene. Germline CDR1 and CDR2: SGHVS and FQNEAQ. The CDR3 contains 13 residues. CDR3 protein: CASSFPPKETQHF. The DNA for the CDR3 is TGTGCCAGCAGCTTCCCTCCTAAAGAGACCCAGCACTTC.

This clonotype showed up just a few times. V usage is TRBV27 and J usage is TRBJ2-7; D could derive from TRBD1 or TRBD2 (6 bases each). Germline loops: CDR1 MNHEY, CDR2 SMNVEV (reference sequence). CDR3 length: 15 residues. V lost 3 bases to trimming and J lost 1 base, with 13 bases between them. Here the CDR3 DNA reads TGTGCCAGCAGTTTGGGTGGGGGGCCGTCCTACGAGCAGTACTTC. Protein: CASSLGGGPSYEQYF.

This clonotype occurred once. This may come from a read error, since a much larger clone is one base off. J is TRBJ2-7 and V is TRBV28; D might be TRBD1 (6 bases). The length of the CDR3 is 15 residues. Germline CDR1 MDHEN, CDR2 SYDVKM. CDR3 loop: CATGRPGQSSYERYF. CDR3 in DNA: TGTGCCACCGGAAGACCGGGACAAAGCTCCTACGAGCGGTACTTC.

The chain combines TRBV5-4 with TRBJ2-7; possibly TRBD1 or TRBD2 for D (5 bases each). CDR1 and CDR2 from the germline V gene are SGHNT and YYREEE (reference sequence). The V gene lost 4 bases and the J gene lost 4 bases, with 15 bases spanning the gap. This CDR3 is built from 14 residues. The CDR3, as DNA: TGTGCCAGCAGCACCGGCCAGGGAGCTTACGAGCAGTACTTC. Protein product: CASSTGQGAYEQYF.

This clonotype was seen more than once but under ten times. The rearrangement joins TRBV30 to TRBJ2-7; D unclear. The CDR3 covers 12 residues. The germline gives CDR1 GTSNPN, CDR2 SVGIG (reference sequence). V was pared by 2 bases and J by 4 bases, with 9 bases between. For the CDR3, the DNA is TGTGCCTGGAGTTCGACTCGATACGAGCAGTACTTC. This gives the protein CAWSSTRYEQYF.

A word on this clonotype: This may arise from a read error, as a much more abundant clone is one base away. V is TRBV4-3 and J is TRBJ1-5; weak D call: TRBD1 (5 bases). CDR1 and CDR2 (germline): LGHNA, YSLEER. The CDR3 runs to 18 residues. CDR3 sequence reads: CASSQDLAREYSNQPQQF. CDR3 nucleotides: TGCGCCAGCAGCCAAGATCTGGCCAGGGAATATAGCAATCAGCCCCAGCAATTT.